The clone carrying this T cell receptor beta chain has a count of ten or more. Its antigen remains unidentified. The data belong to a study of identical twins. The study, taken as a whole, reports: Modelling underestimated the level of out-of-frame TCR alpha sharing observed in monozygotic twins.

Trimming pared 1 base from V and 5 bases from J, leaving 9 bases between. The CDR3 spans 13 residues. The germline V gene has CDR1 LNHNV and CDR2 YYDKDF (reference sequence). TCRdb redid the calling of the 5' RACE reads with MiXCR, one entry per CDR3 protein. The data contain under 800,000 distinct CDR3 sequences, approximately 21% of them singletons. These same records also appear under a second study, on T cells expressing NK-cell markers.

This sequence joins TRBV15 and TRBJ2-7; the D gene is possibly TRBD2 (5 bases). This clonotype was obtained from a young woman in good health. The sample consisted of PBMCs. The CDR3, as DNA: TGTGCCACCAGCAGAGTGCCCGGGGACGAGCAGTACTTC. This encodes CATSRVPGDEQYF. The whole variable domain, filled in from reference TRBV15 and TRBJ2-7, reads DAMVIQNPRYQVTQFGKPVTLSCSQTLNHNVMYWYQQKSSQAPKLLFHYYDKDFNNEADTPDNFQSRRPNTSFCFLDIRSPGLGDTAMYLCATSRVPGDEQYFGPGTRLTVT.